This T cell receptor beta chain emerged from a study of blood T cell repertoires in COVID-19. Cohorts were assigned according to the clinical history that participants reported. Cohort 3 donors were reported recovered after two negative PCRs, clearance, or symptom resolution. In germline, CDR1 is SGHAT, CDR2 FQNNGV. V was trimmed by 5 bases and J by 6 bases, leaving 23 bases between them. This CDR3 region has 16 residues. Measured with immunoSEQ multiplex PCR; TCRdb has only the in-frame clones, and not every one. The table lists about 480,000 clones, around 89% of them singletons. Sample: PBMCs or T cells enriched from blood (not recorded which). The receptor was isolated from a woman between 40 and 55 years old who had recovered from COVID-19. The chain links TRBV11-2 to TRBJ2-7, with D perhaps matching TRBD1 (7 bases). CDR3 residues: CASSPRQGGAGGEQYF. The CDR3 DNA sequence: TGTGCCAGCAGCCCTCGCCAAGGAGGGGCAGGGGGCGAGCAGTACTTC.